The 14 T cell receptor beta chains listed next were all sequenced from one sample in a study of shared clonotypes between healthy human individuals. Profiling relied on immunoSEQ multiplex PCR, and the TCRdb table lists in-frame clones only, not all of them. The sample holds about 230,000 clones; 65% are singletons and the top ten take around 10%. The material sequenced was memory CD4+ T cells sorted from blood. Documented subset: CD45RA-negative fraction. The receptor source for this set is a man aged 30 to 39 in good health.

This rearrangement joins TRBV25-1 to TRBJ1-1; unclear D gene. The germline gives CDR1 MGHDK, CDR2 SYGVNS. Trimming cost V 3 bases and J 1 base, with 9 bases left between them. CDR3 size: 14 residues. The CDR3 nucleotides read TGTGCCAGCAGTGAGAGGGCGAGGAACACTGAAGCTTTCTTT. Translation: CASSERARNTEAFF.

The genes are TRBV5-4 and TRBJ1-2; D ambiguous. V lost 4 bases and J 0 bases, leaving 10 bases between the germline ends. Germline V gene lookup returns CDR1 SGHNT and CDR2 YYREEE (reference sequence). CDR3 length: 14 residues. CDR3 amino acids: CASSMDGPNYGYTF. The CDR3 nucleotides read TGTGCCAGCAGCATGGACGGACCTAACTATGGCTACACCTTC.

V is TRBV4-1 and J is TRBJ2-5; D gene ambiguous. CDR1 is MGHRA, CDR2 YSYEKL, per germline. The CDR3 covers 12 residues. V lost 0 bases and J lost 5, with 4 bases in between. The CDR3 protein is CASSQDLETQYF. The CDR3 DNA follows: TGCGCCAGCAGCCAAGACTTGGAGACCCAGTACTTC.

This sequence joins TRBV5-4 and TRBJ1-4, with D unclear. The ends were cut back, 1 base at V and 8 bases at J, with 18 bases in the middle. The V gene's germline CDR1 is SGHNT and CDR2 YYREEE (reference sequence). This CDR3 is 16 amino acids long. CDR3 sequence: CASSLSAGLGREKLFF. The CDR3 nucleotides read TGTGCCAGCAGCTTGTCAGCGGGCCTGGGAAGAGAAAAACTGTTTTTT.

On this clone: The same CDR3 arises from other DNA sequences in this sample as well. The chain links TRBV20-1 to TRBJ2-7; D uncertain. V shed 5 bases and J shed 4 bases, with 9 bases lying between them. In germline, CDR1 is DFQATT, CDR2 SNEGSKA (reference sequence). The CDR3 contains 11 residues. This CDR3 reads CSASDSYEQYF. The CDR3, as DNA: TGCAGTGCTTCCGACTCTTACGAGCAGTACTTC.

In this sample, this clone turned up once. The J gene is TRBJ1-2, the V gene TRBV2; 10 positions agree with TRBD1. The germline V gene has CDR1 SNHLY and CDR2 FYNNEI. J lost 4 bases, V lost 6 bases, and 5 bases had no gene match. This CDR3 region has 14 residues. The CDR3 DNA follows: TGTGCCAGCAGATCGGGACAGGGGATCTATGGCTACACCTTC. Amino acid sequence: CASRSGQGIYGYTF.

CDR3 in DNA: TGTGCCAGCAGCCTGATAGCGGGAAGTTCTAATGAGCAGTTCTTC. Amino acids: CASSLIAGSSNEQFF. The chain uses TRBV11-2 and TRBJ2-1; 8 positions agree with TRBD2. There are 15 residues in the CDR3. From germline, CDR1 is SGHAT and CDR2 FQNNGV. The V and J ends lost 5 bases and 7 bases, in that order; junction bases with no gene match: 10. Together with reference TRBV11-2 and TRBJ2-1, the CDR3 gives the full variable domain: EAGVAQSPRYKIIEKRQSVAFWCNPISGHATLYWYQQILGQGPKLLIQFQNNGVVDDSQLPKDRFSAERLKGVDSTLKIQPAKLEDSAVYLCASSLIAGSSNEQFFGPGTRLTVL.

The chain is built from TRBV9 and TRBJ2-3; tentative D call: TRBD2 (6 bases). CDR1 is SGDLS, CDR2 YYNGEE, per germline. This CDR3 spans 16 amino acids. Trimming removed 0 bases from V and 2 bases from J, with 13 bases in between. This CDR3 reads CASSVDVGGSTDTQYF. CDR3 nucleotides: TGTGCCAGCAGCGTAGATGTGGGAGGATCCACAGATACGCAGTATTTT.

This chain connects TRBV6-5 to TRBJ2-3; 8 bases line up with TRBD1. Germline V lookup: CDR1 MNHEY, CDR2 SVGAGI. J was trimmed by 2 bases and V by 6 bases; bases with no gene match: 4. The CDR3 runs 14 residues. The CDR3 region is CASRRTGFTDTQYF. The CDR3 region has the DNA TGTGCCAGCAGACGGACAGGGTTCACAGATACGCAGTATTTT.

The rearrangement joins TRBV6-5 to TRBJ2-7, with TRBD1 as a possible D gene (6 bases). Germline V gene sequence: CDR1 MNHEY, CDR2 SVGAGI. V shed 6 bases and J shed 2 bases, with 11 bases lying between them. The CDR3 runs 13 residues. The CDR3, as DNA: TGTGCCAGCAGGTTACAGGGAGCCTACGAGCAGTACTTC. This gives the protein CASRLQGAYEQYF.

The V and J genes are TRBV5-6 and TRBJ2-1; TRBD2 matches 10 bases. The CDR3 contains 15 residues. From germline, CDR1 is SGHDT and CDR2 YYEEEE. V shed 5 bases, J shed 3 bases, and the junction held 5 bases outside the gene matches. This chain's CDR3 is CASRASGSFYNEQFF. The CDR3 DNA is TGTGCCAGCAGGGCTAGCGGGAGCTTCTACAATGAGCAGTTCTTC.

The rearrangement uses TRBV7-9 and TRBJ1-5, with a tentative D call TRBD1 (6 bases). CDR1 SEHNR and CDR2 FQNEAQ come from the germline V gene (reference sequence). V was cut by 5 bases and J by 0 bases, with 11 bases left in between. This CDR3 region has 15 residues. CDR3 in DNA: TGTGCCAGCAGCAAGACAGGTGATAGCAATCAGCCCCAGCATTTT. Translation: CASSKTGDSNQPQHF.

This rearrangement joins TRBV5-1 to TRBJ2-4; the match to TRBD2 covers 7 bases. Per germline, CDR1 SGHRS and CDR2 YFSETQ. The length of the CDR3 is 15 residues. Trimming took 0 bases from V and 8 from J; bases not matched to a gene: 8. The CDR3 region is CASSLEPGGTDIQYF. The DNA of the CDR3 is TGCGCCAGCAGCTTGGAGCCCGGGGGGACGGACATTCAGTACTTC.

This clone was picked up one time. The rearrangement joins TRBV9 to TRBJ2-2; D could derive from TRBD1 or TRBD2 (5 bases each). CDR1 SGDLS and CDR2 YYNGEE come from the germline V gene. CDR3 length: 14 amino acids. Trimming left V 3 bases short and J 6 bases short, with 12 bases between. CDR3 DNA: TGTGCCAGCAGCGCCCTCGGGGCGCCCGGGGAGCTGTTTTTT. Its protein is CASSALGAPGELFF.